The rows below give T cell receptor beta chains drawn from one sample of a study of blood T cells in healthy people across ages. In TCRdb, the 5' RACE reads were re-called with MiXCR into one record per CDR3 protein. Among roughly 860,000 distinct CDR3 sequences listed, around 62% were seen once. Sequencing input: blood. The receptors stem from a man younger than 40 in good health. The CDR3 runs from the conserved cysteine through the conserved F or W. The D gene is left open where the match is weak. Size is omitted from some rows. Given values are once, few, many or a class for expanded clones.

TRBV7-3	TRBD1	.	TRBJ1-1	TGTGCCAGCAGCAAAACAGGGGCGGGTGGCACTGAAGCTTTCTTT	CASSKTGAGGTEAFF
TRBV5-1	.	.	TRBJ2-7	TGCGCCAGCAGCAGGACCTCTGTCGAGCAGTACTTC	CASSRTSVEQYF
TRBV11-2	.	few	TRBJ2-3	TGTGCCAGCAGCTTGGAGGGGACTAGCACAGATACGCAGTATTTT	CASSLEGTSTDTQYF
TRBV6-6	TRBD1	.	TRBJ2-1	TGTGCCAGCAGGACAGGGGGGGCGAATGAGCAGTTCTTC	CASRTGGANEQFF
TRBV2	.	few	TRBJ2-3	TGTGCCAGCAGTCCCCCAGCCGGGGATACGCAGTATTTT	CASSPPAGDTQYF
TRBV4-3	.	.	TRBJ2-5	TGCGCCAGCAGCCAAGGACTATTTGGGACCCAAGAGACCCAGTACTTC	CASSQGLFGTQETQYF
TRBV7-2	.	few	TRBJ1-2	TGTGCCAGCAGCTACCGGGGCGGCGGCTACACCTTC	CASSYRGGGYTF
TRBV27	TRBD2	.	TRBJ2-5	TGTGCCAGCAGTTTAGGGACTAGCTTAGTTGAGACCCAGTACTTC	CASSLGTSLVETQYF
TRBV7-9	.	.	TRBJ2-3	TGTGCCAGCATCTTACGACGGGACGATACGCAGTATTTT	CASILRRDDTQYF
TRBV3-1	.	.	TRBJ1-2	TGTGCCAGCAGCCAAGATAGCGGGGGGAACTATGGCTACACCTTC	CASSQDSGGNYGYTF
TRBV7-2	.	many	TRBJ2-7	TGTGCCAGCAGCTTAGTTTACGAGCAGTACTTC	CASSLVYEQYF
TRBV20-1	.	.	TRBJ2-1	TGCAGTGCTGCCTCTAGCGAAAGCTACTACAATGAGCAGTTCTTC	CSAASSESYYNEQFF
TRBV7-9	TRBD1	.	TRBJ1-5	TGTGCCAGCAGCGACACAGGGGGGCAGCCCCAGCATTTT	CASSDTGGQPQHF
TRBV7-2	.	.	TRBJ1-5	TGTGCCAGCAGCTCAACCACAGGGTTTAATCAGCCCCAGCATTTT	CASSSTTGFNQPQHF
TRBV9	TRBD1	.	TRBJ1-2	TGTGCCAGCAGCGAGCGACAGGGCCTGAACCTCCACTATGGCTACACCTTC	CASSERQGLNLHYGYTF
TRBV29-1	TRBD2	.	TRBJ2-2	TGCAGCGTGGGGGCGCGGGGGGCGGATACCGGGGAGCTGTTTTTT	CSVGARGADTGELFF
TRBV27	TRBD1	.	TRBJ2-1	TGTGCCAGCAGGTGGACAGGTCCCAATGAGCAGTTCTTC	CASRWTGPNEQFF
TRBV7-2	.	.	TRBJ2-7	TGTGCCAGCAGCGGCCTGGCCTTCTACGAGCAGTACTTC	CASSGLAFYEQYF
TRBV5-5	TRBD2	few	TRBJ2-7	TGTGCCAGCAGCCACCGGGACTACGGCTACGAGCAGTACTTC	CASSHRDYGYEQYF
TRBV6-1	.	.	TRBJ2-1	TGTGCCAGCAGGCACGGTCGCGGGGGCCTATCCTACAATGAGCAGTTCTTC	CASRHGRGGLSYNEQFF
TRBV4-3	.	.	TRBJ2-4	TGCGCCAGCAGCCAAGACAGGGGCTCTTCTGCGGCACAGTACTTC	CASSQDRGSSAAQYF
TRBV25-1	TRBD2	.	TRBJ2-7	TGTGCCAGCTGTAGCGGGGGCCTATCCTACGAGCAGTACTTC	CASCSGGLSYEQYF
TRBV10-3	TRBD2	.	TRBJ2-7	TGTGCCATCAGTGAGTCGAAGGGGACTAGCGGGGCGCTCAGCTCCTACGAGCAGTACTTC	CAISESKGTSGALSSYEQYF
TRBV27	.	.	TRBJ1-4	TGTGCCGGCAGTCCGCCTGCGACTGAAAAACTGTTTTTT	CAGSPPATEKLFF
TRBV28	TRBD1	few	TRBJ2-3	TGTGCCTCCGGGACAGGGGCCACAGATACGCAGTATTTT	CASGTGATDTQYF
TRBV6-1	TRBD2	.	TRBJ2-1	TGTGCCAGCTCGGGGACTAGCGAGGCCTACAATGAGCAGTTCTTC	CASSGTSEAYNEQFF
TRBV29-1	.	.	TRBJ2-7	TGCAGCGTGTACACAGGGTTGGGCTCCTACGAGCAGTACTTC	CSVYTGLGSYEQYF
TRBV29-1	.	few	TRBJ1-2	TGCAGCGTTGAGAAGGGAGGCTACACCTTC	CSVEKGGYTF
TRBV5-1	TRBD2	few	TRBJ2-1	TGCGCCAGCAGCTTGAGTGGGACTAGTACCTACAATGAGCAGTTCTTC	CASSLSGTSTYNEQFF
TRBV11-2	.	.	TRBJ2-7	TGTGCCAGCAGCTTAGGACACGGGACCTACGAGCAGTACTTC	CASSLGHGTYEQYF